This is a list of T cell receptor beta chains from one sample in a study of beta chain features in type 1 diabetes. The table came from immunoSEQ multiplex PCR; TCRdb's copy has only in-frame clones and leaves some out. The data contain some 160,000 clones, 9% to 10% of them singletons. The sequencing sample was made of central memory CD4+ T cells from blood. All receptors come from a woman aged 25 to 39 with type 1 diabetes. Both conserved end residues are part of each CDR3. A D gene is named only where the DNA matches it firmly. Only some rows state a clone size, as once, few, many or a class for expanded clones.

>TRBJ1-2|few|TRBV9|-
CASSGQSTNYGYTF
TGTGCCAGCAGCGGACAGTCGACTAACTATGGCTACACCTTC
>TRBJ2-1|-|TRBV29-1|TRBD2
CSVEWRESYNEQFF
TGCAGCGTTGAGTGGCGGGAGAGCTACAATGAGCAGTTCTTC
>TRBJ1-1|few|TRBV18|-
CASSPFAPGQNTEAFF
TGTGCCAGCTCACCTTTCGCTCCGGGACAGAACACTGAAGCTTTCTTT
>TRBJ2-1|-|TRBV2|TRBD2
CASMRESGSEHEQFF
TGTGCCAGCATGAGGGAAAGCGGGAGTGAACATGAGCAGTTCTTC
>TRBJ2-2|-|TRBV2|-
CASSEEGGTNTGELFF
TGTGCCAGCAGCGAAGAGGGCGGGACGAACACCGGGGAGCTGTTTTTT
>TRBJ1-1|few|TRBV9|TRBD1
CASSAGTGTRYTEAFF
TGTGCCAGCAGCGCCGGGACAGGGACTCGGTACACTGAAGCTTTCTTT
>TRBJ2-2|-|TRBV6-5|-
CASSPRTWNTGELFF
TGTGCCAGCAGTCCCCGAACTTGGAACACCGGGGAGCTGTTTTTT
>TRBJ1-2|few|TRBV7-9|TRBD1
CASSLGQGHGYTF
TGTGCCAGCAGCTTGGGACAGGGACATGGCTACACCTTC
>TRBJ2-1|few|TRBV4-2|TRBD2
CASSQEPHGRARNEQFF
TGTGCCAGCAGCCAAGAACCCCACGGGAGGGCCCGAAATGAGCAGTTCTTC
>TRBJ2-1|-|TRBV30|-
CAWSVREGEQFF
TGTGCCTGGAGTGTACGTGAGGGTGAGCAGTTCTTC
>TRBJ2-1|-|TRBV7-6|TRBD2
CASSLARLAGDNEQFF
TGTGCCAGCAGCTTAGCTAGACTAGCGGGAGATAATGAGCAGTTCTTC
>TRBJ2-5|-|TRBV5-4|-
CASSLGRYQETQYF
TGTGCCAGCAGCTTGGGCCGGTACCAAGAGACCCAGTACTTC
>TRBJ2-5|-|TRBV5-4|TRBD2
CASSSAGAETQYF
TGTGCCAGCAGCTCAGCGGGAGCCGAGACCCAGTACTTC
>TRBJ2-3|few|TRBV10-3|TRBD2
CAISAGTSGSMTDTQYF
TGTGCCATCAGTGCGGGGACTAGCGGGAGTATGACAGATACGCAGTATTTT
>TRBJ1-1|-|TRBV6-6|-
CASSLDSITEAFF
TGTGCCAGCAGTCTTGACAGTATCACTGAAGCTTTCTTT
>TRBJ2-3|few|TRBV30|-
CAWAGSTDTQYF
TGTGCCTGGGCAGGGAGCACAGATACGCAGTATTTT
>TRBJ2-2|few|TRBV27|-
CASSLSLGRSAGGGELFF
TGTGCCAGCAGTTTATCGCTGGGGAGATCAGCTGGTGGCGGGGAGCTGTTTTTT
>TRBJ1-1|few|TRBV9|-
CASSPPTEPEAFF
TGTGCCAGCAGCCCACCGACTGAGCCCGAAGCTTTCTTT
>TRBJ2-1|-|TRBV30|TRBD2
CAWVVRAGGRRGEQFF
TGTGCCTGGGTAGTGCGAGCGGGAGGGCGGCGGGGTGAGCAGTTCTTC
>TRBJ2-1|few|TRBV29-1|-
CSVEAKTEFWQFF
TGCAGCGTTGAAGCCAAAACAGAATTTTGGCAGTTCTTC
>TRBJ1-4|few|TRBV2|-
CASSGGNEKLFF
TGTGCCAGCAGTGGAGGGAATGAAAAACTGTTTTTT
>TRBJ2-1|few|TRBV10-3|TRBD2
CAISGSEREAYNEQFF
TGTGCCATCAGTGGGTCCGAGCGGGAGGCATACAATGAGCAGTTCTTC
>TRBJ1-5|-|TRBV27|-
CASRPRTTVYSNQPQHF
TGTGCCAGCAGACCACGAACAACAGTTTATAGCAATCAGCCCCAGCATTTT
>TRBJ1-2|-|TRBV2|TRBD1
CASSLGQGANYGYTF
TGTGCCAGCAGCCTAGGACAGGGAGCTAACTATGGCTACACCTTC
>TRBJ1-1|few|TRBV29-1|-
CSVGGGGTSKAFF
TGCAGCGTTGGGGGTGGGGGGACGAGTAAAGCTTTCTTT
>TRBJ2-7|few|TRBV5-4|TRBD2
CASSSAGDHDEQYF
TGTGCCAGCAGCTCAGCGGGAGATCATGACGAGCAGTACTTC
>TRBJ2-1|few|TRBV21-1|-
CASSKRVGGSSYNEQFF
TGTGCCAGCAGCAAAAGGGTGGGCGGGAGTTCCTACAATGAGCAGTTCTTC
>TRBJ2-3|-|TRBV11-3|-
CASRLEGTDTQYF
TGTGCCAGCAGGCTGGAGGGGACAGATACGCAGTATTTT
>TRBJ2-7|-|TRBV13|TRBD1
CASSLRGQGISSYEQYF
TGTGCCAGCAGCTTAAGGGGACAGGGTATTTCGTCCTACGAGCAGTACTTC
>TRBJ1-5|-|TRBV6-6|-
CASSYQAGNNQPQHF
TGTGCCAGCAGTTACCAAGCAGGGAATAATCAGCCCCAGCATTTT
>TRBJ1-1|-|TRBV25-1|TRBD1
CASSVTGGSTEAFF
TGTGCCAGCAGCGTGACAGGGGGGAGCACTGAAGCTTTCTTT
>TRBJ1-5|-|TRBV7-2|TRBD1
CASSQQGAGHQPQHF
TGTGCCAGCAGCCAACAGGGGGCAGGGCATCAGCCCCAGCATTTT
>TRBJ1-5|-|TRBV27|TRBD1
CASRPGTVGHQPQHF
TGTGCCAGCAGGCCCGGGACAGTGGGACATCAGCCCCAGCATTTT
>TRBJ1-5|-|TRBV9|-
CASSVEGQRDQPQHF
TGTGCCAGCAGCGTAGAGGGGCAGCGAGATCAGCCCCAGCATTTT
>TRBJ1-2|few|TRBV2|-
CASSVGARGYTF
TGTGCCAGCAGTGTGGGGGCACGGGGCTACACCTTC
>TRBJ2-7|-|TRBV4-1|TRBD2
CASSRKREGGISEQYF
TGCGCCAGCAGCCGGAAGCGGGAGGGCGGGATCTCCGAGCAGTACTTC
>TRBJ2-7|-|TRBV28|TRBD2
CASSDSGSPYEQYF
TGTGCCAGCAGCGATAGCGGGAGTCCCTACGAGCAGTACTTC
>TRBJ2-1|few|TRBV7-9|-
CASSSPEVGYNEQFF
TGTGCCAGCAGCTCACCGGAGGTTGGATACAATGAGCAGTTCTTC
>TRBJ2-4|-|TRBV7-3|TRBD2
CASSSLAGGNIQYF
TGTGCCAGCAGCTCTCTAGCGGGAGGGAACATTCAGTACTTC
>TRBJ1-1|-|TRBV10-2|-
CASSSGGLNTEAFF
TGCGCCAGCAGCTCGGGGGGGCTGAACACTGAAGCTTTCTTT
>TRBJ2-7|-|TRBV7-9|TRBD2
CASSQTSGLYEQYF
TGTGCCAGCAGCCAGACTAGCGGTCTCTACGAGCAGTACTTC
>TRBJ2-5|few|TRBV5-1|TRBD2
CASSEGLEAQYF
TGCGCCAGCAGCGAGGGACTAGAGGCCCAGTACTTC
>TRBJ2-2|few|TRBV29-1|TRBD1
CSVEDTRGQTGELFF
TGCAGCGTTGAAGATACCAGGGGGCAAACCGGGGAGCTGTTTTTT
>TRBJ1-2|-|TRBV10-3|-
CASQQGLTNGYTF
TGTGCCTCACAGCAGGGCCTAACTAATGGCTACACCTTC
>TRBJ2-3|few|TRBV27|TRBD1
CASSTGTGVTDTQYF
TGTGCCAGCAGCACCGGGACAGGGGTTACAGATACGCAGTATTTT
>TRBJ2-7|-|TRBV27|TRBD2
CASSVPTSGRAYEQYF
TGTGCCAGCAGTGTCCCGACTAGCGGGAGAGCCTACGAGCAGTACTTC